This T cell receptor (beta chain) was retrieved from a study of T cells in localized non-small cell lung cancer. Profiling relied on immunoSEQ multiplex PCR, and the TCRdb table lists in-frame clones only, not all of them. This sample yields some 130,000 clones, of which approximately 88% are seen a single time; 1.5% to 2% belongs to the top ten. Germline V gives CDR1 SGHVS, CDR2 FNYEAQ. J gave up 6 bases and V 4 bases, and 6 bases lay outside the gene matches. CDR3 length equals 17 residues. This chain uses TRBV7-6 with TRBJ2-2; TRBD2 matches at 15 bases. The material sequenced was peripheral blood, taken before any cancer treatment. The sequence came from an older female donor with stage I lung adenocarcinoma. CDR3 in DNA: TGTGCCAGCAGCTACGGGACTAGCGGGAGGTTCGCCGGGGAGCTGTTTTTT. It is translated as CASSYGTSGRFAGELFF.